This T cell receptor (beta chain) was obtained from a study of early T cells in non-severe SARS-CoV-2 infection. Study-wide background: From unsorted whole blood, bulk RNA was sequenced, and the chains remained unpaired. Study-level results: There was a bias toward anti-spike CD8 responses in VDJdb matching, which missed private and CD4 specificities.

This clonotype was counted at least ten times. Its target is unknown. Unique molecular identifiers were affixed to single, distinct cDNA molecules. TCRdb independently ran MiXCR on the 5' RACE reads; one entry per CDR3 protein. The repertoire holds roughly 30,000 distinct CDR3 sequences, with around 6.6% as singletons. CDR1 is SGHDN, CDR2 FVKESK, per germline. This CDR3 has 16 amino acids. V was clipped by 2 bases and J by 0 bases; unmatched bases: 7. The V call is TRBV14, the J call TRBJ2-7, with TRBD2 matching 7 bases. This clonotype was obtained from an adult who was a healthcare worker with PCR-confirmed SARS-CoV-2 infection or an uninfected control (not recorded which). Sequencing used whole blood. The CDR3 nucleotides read TGTGCCAGCAGCCAATCTCGGACTAGACCCTCCTACGAGCAGTACTTC. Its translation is CASSQSRTRPSYEQYF.